This note documents a single T cell receptor (beta chain) sequence. TCRdb's table, derived via immunoSEQ multiplex PCR, lists solely in-frame clones and lacks some. The sample has some 650,000 clones, 97% seen once; the top ten hold about 0.06%. This entry is derived from a study of shared clonotypes between healthy human individuals. The CDR3 is 16 residues long. Germline V gene lookup returns CDR1 MGHRA and CDR2 YSYEKL. The V and J ends lost 1 base and 7 bases, in that order; junction bases with no gene match: 10. Material for sequencing was naive CD4+ T cells sorted from blood. Subset indicated: CD45RA+ positively selected. The source is a woman in her twenties or thirties in good health. The chain uses TRBV4-1 and TRBJ2-7; 10 positions match TRBD1. The CDR3 DNA follows: TGCGCCAGCAGCCAAGGCGTAGGGACAGGGGTAGGGGAGCAGTACTTC. This sequence encodes CASSQGVGTGVGEQYF.